A selection of T cell receptor beta chains follows, all from one sample in a study of CD8 T cells in ankylosing spondylitis. One entry per CDR3 protein, called by TCRdb with MiXCR from the 5' RACE reads. The sample contains 250,000 to 300,000 distinct CDR3 sequences, 20% of which appear only once. The sequenced material came from blood, either unsorted or a sorted T cell fraction (not recorded which). These receptors were obtained from a male donor with ankylosing spondylitis or in good health (not recorded which). The CDR3 runs from the conserved cysteine through the conserved F or W. The D gene is left open where the match is weak. Clone size is stated in some rows and not others, as once, few, many or a class when expanded.

v_call	clone_size	d_call	j_call	cdr3_aa	cdr3_nt
TRBV14	few	NA	TRBJ1-1	CASSTSQVVAFF	TGTGCCAGCAGCACCTCCCAGGTAGTAGCTTTCTTT
TRBV11-2	NA	NA	TRBJ2-5	CASSAGFLETQYF	TGTGCCAGCAGCGCCGGGTTCCTCGAGACCCAGTACTTC
TRBV2	NA	NA	TRBJ2-5	CASSKNSQETQYF	TGTGCCAGCAGCAAAAACAGCCAAGAGACCCAGTACTTC
TRBV12-3/TRBV12-4	NA	NA	TRBJ2-3	CASSFEGGRDTQYF	TGTGCCAGCAGTTTCGAGGGGGGACGAGATACGCAGTATTTT
TRBV2	NA	NA	TRBJ1-4	CASSVRGKGEKLFF	TGTGCCAGCAGCGTCCGGGGGAAGGGTGAAAAACTGTTTTTT
TRBV9	NA	NA	TRBJ1-2	CASSAGRNANGYTF	TGTGCCAGCAGCGCGGGCCGCAATGCAAATGGCTACACCTTC
TRBV29-1	many	NA	TRBJ1-1	CSAKGQGNTEAFF	TGCAGCGCCAAGGGGCAGGGGAACACTGAAGCTTTCTTT
TRBV20-1	many	NA	TRBJ2-5	CSARDPNSQETQYF	TGCAGTGCTAGAGATCCTAACAGTCAAGAGACCCAGTACTTC
TRBV19	NA	NA	TRBJ2-5	CASSIEGHSRQETQYF	TGTGCCAGTAGTATTGAAGGTCACAGCCGACAAGAGACCCAGTACTTC
TRBV4-2	NA	TRBD1	TRBJ2-1	CASSQGAWTGNNEQFF	TGTGCCAGCAGCCAGGGGGCGTGGACAGGGAACAATGAGCAGTTCTTC
TRBV5-1	NA	NA	TRBJ1-3	CASSLVLTAYGDNSGNTIYF	TGCGCCAGCAGCTTGGTCTTGACCGCGTATGGGGATAACTCTGGAAACACCATATATTTT
TRBV12-3/TRBV12-4	NA	NA	TRBJ1-5	CASSTSVSGIGGAQHF	TGTGCCAGCAGCACCTCAGTCTCCGGGATTGGAGGGGCCCAGCATTTT
TRBV20-1	NA	TRBD2	TRBJ2-1	CSASPSGGSYNEQFF	TGCAGTGCTAGTCCTAGCGGGGGGTCCTACAATGAGCAGTTCTTC
TRBV27	NA	NA	TRBJ1-1	CASSFAGSYTEAFF	TGTGCCAGCAGTTTCGCTGGATCCTACACTGAAGCTTTCTTT
TRBV6-5	many	TRBD2	TRBJ2-1	CASSYGTSGRLNEQFF	TGTGCCAGCAGTTACGGGACTAGCGGGAGACTCAATGAGCAGTTCTTC
TRBV3-1	few	NA	TRBJ2-5	CASSQVAETQYF	TGTGCCAGCAGCCAAGTCGCCGAGACCCAGTACTTC
TRBV20-1	many	NA	TRBJ2-5	CSVRRGATQETQYF	TGCAGTGTCAGAAGGGGGGCCACACAAGAGACCCAGTACTTC
TRBV7-6	many	NA	TRBJ1-5	CASSLLGGNQPQHF	TGTGCCAGCAGCCTCCTCGGTGGCAATCAGCCCCAGCATTTT
TRBV12-3/TRBV12-4	few	NA	TRBJ2-3	CASSFRTWGTDTQYF	TGTGCCAGCAGTTTCCGTACCTGGGGGACAGATACGCAGTATTTT
TRBV9	many	NA	TRBJ2-1	CASSVSHQSVNNEQFF	TGTGCCAGCAGCGTCTCACATCAGTCAGTCAACAATGAGCAGTTCTTC
TRBV7-9	NA	NA	TRBJ2-6	CASSRPYDALTF	TGTGCCAGCAGCCGACCGTACGACGCCCTGACTTTC
TRBV5-5	few	NA	TRBJ1-2	CASSLDLEGNGYTF	TGTGCCAGCAGCTTGGATCTCGAGGGGAATGGCTACACCTTC
TRBV12-3/TRBV12-4	NA	TRBD2	TRBJ2-3	CASSLGLAAPQGTDTQYF	TGTGCCAGCAGTTTAGGACTAGCGGCTCCTCAAGGGACAGATACGCAGTATTTT
TRBV12-3/TRBV12-4	NA	TRBD2	TRBJ2-4	CASSLGPGTSGAKNIQYF	TGTGCCAGCAGTTTAGGTCCCGGGACTAGCGGGGCCAAAAACATTCAGTACTTC
TRBV9	NA	NA	TRBJ1-2	CASSVATSSGGLGYGYTF	TGTGCCAGCAGCGTAGCTACTTCGAGTGGGGGCCTTGGCTATGGCTACACCTTC
TRBV20-1	NA	NA	TRBJ2-3	CSARDSGSNTDTQYF	TGCAGTGCTAGAGATTCCGGGAGTAACACAGATACGCAGTATTTT
TRBV5-1	NA	NA	TRBJ1-2	CASSLAGAGGYGYTF	TGCGCCAGCAGCTTAGCCGGGGCCGGGGGGTATGGCTACACCTTC
TRBV7-2	NA	TRBD2	TRBJ2-2	CAGRGGTNTGELFF	TGTGCCGGCCGCGGGGGGACGAACACCGGGGAGCTGTTTTTT
TRBV12-3/TRBV12-4	NA	NA	TRBJ2-5	CASSLLPPQQETQYF	TGTGCCAGCAGCCTCCTTCCTCCGCAGCAAGAGACCCAGTACTTC
TRBV6-6	few	TRBD1	TRBJ1-1	CASSNDRGAEAFF	TGTGCCAGCAGTAATGACAGGGGGGCTGAAGCTTTCTTT
TRBV5-6	many	TRBD1	TRBJ2-5	CASSLYRGEETQYF	TGTGCCAGCAGCTTGTACAGGGGTGAGGAGACCCAGTACTTC
TRBV20-1	few	TRBD1	TRBJ1-1	CSASGQGGTEAFF	TGCAGTGCTAGTGGGCAGGGGGGCACTGAAGCTTTCTTT
TRBV19	NA	NA	TRBJ2-3	CASSIVGGDTQYF	TGTGCCAGTAGTATAGTTGGGGGAGATACGCAGTATTTT
TRBV6-1	many	NA	TRBJ1-5	CASLAVISQPQHF	TGTGCCAGCCTTGCGGTTATTAGTCAGCCCCAGCATTTT
TRBV12-3/TRBV12-4	NA	TRBD2	TRBJ2-1	CASSFGGGYNEQFF	TGTGCCAGCAGTTTCGGGGGGGGGTACAATGAGCAGTTCTTC
TRBV20-1	few	NA	TRBJ1-4	CSASSSSVANEKLFF	TGCAGTGCTAGCTCCTCTAGCGTGGCAAATGAAAAACTGTTTTTT
TRBV5-1	few	TRBD2	TRBJ2-1	CASYSGSGQYNEQFF	TGCGCCAGCTATAGCGGGAGTGGACAATACAATGAGCAGTTCTTC
TRBV20-1	few	TRBD1	TRBJ1-1	CSAEDRGLTEAFF	TGCAGTGCAGAGGACAGGGGGCTTACTGAAGCTTTCTTT
TRBV21-1	NA	NA	TRBJ1-1	CASSPSENTEAFF	TGTGCCAGCAGCCCCAGTGAGAACACTGAAGCTTTCTTT
TRBV6-1	NA	TRBD1	TRBJ2-2	CASRNRDRVTGELFF	TGTGCCAGCAGAAACCGGGACAGGGTCACCGGGGAGCTGTTTTTT
TRBV5-1	NA	NA	TRBJ2-1	CASRLAGTSYNEQFF	TGCGCCAGCAGGTTGGCCGGGACCTCCTACAATGAGCAGTTCTTC
TRBV9	NA	NA	TRBJ2-5	CASSVGGIGETQYF	TGTGCCAGCAGCGTGGGCGGGATCGGGGAGACCCAGTACTTC
TRBV7-8	NA	TRBD2	TRBJ2-1	CASSRTSGRAYNEQFF	TGTGCCAGCAGCAGGACTAGCGGGAGGGCGTACAATGAGCAGTTCTTC
TRBV2	few	NA	TRBJ1-6	CASSEGRKNSPLHF	TGTGCCAGCAGTGAGGGACGGAAGAATTCACCCCTCCACTTT
TRBV12-3/TRBV12-4	few	NA	TRBJ1-1	CASRPGSGVNTEAFF	TGTGCCAGCAGACCCGGTTCAGGGGTGAACACTGAAGCTTTCTTT
TRBV11-2	NA	TRBD2	TRBJ2-5	CASSLRTSGGTLAFGTQYF	TGTGCCAGCAGCTTAAGGACTAGCGGGGGTACCCTGGCTTTCGGGACCCAGTACTTC
TRBV21-1	NA	NA	TRBJ2-3	CASTTEPGTGASTDTQYF	TGTGCCAGCACCACCGAACCTGGGACAGGGGCTAGCACAGATACGCAGTATTTT
TRBV5-5	NA	NA	TRBJ2-3	CASSFVQGPDTQYF	TGTGCCAGCAGCTTTGTCCAGGGACCAGATACGCAGTATTTT